These 25 T cell receptor beta chains originate from one sample sequenced in a study of blood T cells in healthy people across ages. PCR was performed a second time for roughly 6 to 12 cycles using a sample-barcoded 5' primer and a J-beta primer mix. TCRdb reprocessed the 5' RACE reads with MiXCR, giving one entry per CDR3 protein. The sample records 500,000 to 550,000 distinct CDR3 sequences, approximately 25% being singletons. The same data also went into a second study, on T cells of mothers and their children.

The sequenced sample was blood. The receptor source for this set is a boy aged 5-17 years in good health.

The chain carries TRBV12-3 or TRBV12-4 and TRBJ2-5; the match to TRBD2 covers 8 bases. CDR3 length: 15 residues. The ends lost 7 bases at V and 1 base at J; junction bases unmatched: 8. The CDR3 DNA reads as TGTGCCAGCACCTCTTCACTAGCGGTCCAAGAGACCCAGTACTTC. It is translated as CASTSSLAVQETQYF.

The genes are TRBV5-1 and TRBJ2-5; D unresolved. The germline V gene has CDR1 SGHRS and CDR2 YFSETQ. Trimming cost V 7 bases and J 9 bases, with 10 bases left between them. The CDR3 has 10 amino acids. This chain's CDR3 is CASGYRPQYF. In nucleotides, the CDR3 is TGCGCCAGCGGCTACCGACCCCAGTACTTC.

V gene TRBV20-1 combines with J gene TRBJ2-1; D might be TRBD1 (6 bases). This CDR3 is 16 amino acids long. Trimming left V 3 bases short and J 1 base short, with 16 bases between. CDR1 and CDR2 from the germline V gene are DFQATT and SNEGSKA (reference sequence). CDR3 protein: CSASTGRLPSYNEQFF. The CDR3 DNA reads TGCAGTGCTAGTACAGGGAGACTGCCTTCCTACAATGAGCAGTTCTTC.

This sequence joins TRBV4-3 and TRBJ2-3, with 16 bases identical to TRBD2. This CDR3 spans 20 amino acids. The junction had 13 bases not matched to a gene; V was cut back by 2 bases and J by 5 bases. Germline assignment: CDR1 LGHNA and CDR2 YSLEER. In DNA form, the CDR3 reads TGCGCCAGCAGCCAATTTACCTTCGGGACTAGCGGGAGGGCCGGAGATACGCAGTATTTT. It specifies CASSQFTFGTSGRAGDTQYF.

This clonotype was seen more than once but under ten times. The rearrangement uses TRBV3-1 and TRBJ2-1; D gene ambiguous. The CDR3 extends over 16 amino acids. CDR1 and CDR2 from the germline V gene are LGHDT and YNNKEL (reference sequence). Trimming took off 3 bases at V and 0 bases at J, with 12 bases between the two ends. The CDR3 DNA reads as TGTGCCAGCAGCCAGAACTACAGATCCTCCTACAATGAGCAGTTCTTC. It translates to CASSQNYRSSYNEQFF.

This clonotype was detected only a few times. The chain joins TRBV7-2 to TRBJ2-7, with 7 bases aligning to TRBD2. V lost 1 base to trimming and J lost 5 bases; unmatched junction nucleotides: 14. CDR1 is SGHTA and CDR2 is FQGNSA in the germline V gene. The CDR3 consists of 17 residues. CDR3 sequence: CASSLELRWGGSNEQYF. The CDR3 DNA reads as TGTGCCAGCAGCTTAGAACTGAGGTGGGGGGGGTCTAACGAGCAGTACTTC.

Here the CDR3 reads CSVEEVGTSTDTQYF. CDR3 sequence (DNA): TGCAGCGTTGAAGAGGTCGGGACTTCTACAGATACGCAGTATTTT. This chain links TRBV29-1 with TRBJ2-3, with a tentative D call TRBD2 (6 bases). The CDR3 extends over 15 amino acids. Trimming left V 0 bases short and J 3 bases short, with 13 bases between. Looked up from germline, CDR1 is SQVTM and CDR2 is ANQGSEA.

The sample holds a few counts of this clonotype. The chain is built from TRBV25-1 and TRBJ1-4; D unresolved. Trimming stripped 3 bases from V and 11 bases from J, with 19 bases between. The CDR3 spans 15 residues. Germline V gives CDR1 MGHDK, CDR2 SYGVNS. The CDR3 sequence is CASSDLREGRTKLFF. CDR3 bases: TGTGCCAGCAGTGATTTACGGGAAGGGCGGACCAAACTGTTTTTT. The variable domain in full, with the rest retrieved from reference TRBV25-1 and TRBJ1-4, is EADIYQTPRYLVIGTGKKITLECSQTMGHDKMYWYQQDPGMELHLIHYSYGVNSTEKGDLSSESTVSRIRTEHFPLTLESARPSHTSQYLCASSDLREGRTKLFFGSGTQLSVL.

There are a few counts of this clonotype. The chain combines TRBV12-3 or TRBV12-4 with TRBJ2-1; TRBD2 agrees at 9 bases. There are 17 residues in the CDR3. After removal of 1 base from V and 7 bases from J, the junction contained 11 bases not matched to a gene. DNA for the CDR3: TGTGCCAGCAGTTTAGACAACCTTAGCGGGAGTGGAAATGAGCAGTTCTTC. This codes for CASSLDNLSGSGNEQFF.

The chain combines TRBV6-4 with TRBJ2-1, with TRBD2 matching over 7 bases. Germline CDR1 reads MRHNA; CDR2 reads SNTAGT. The CDR3 runs to 15 residues. The J segment lost 4 bases and the V segment lost 3 bases, leaving 6 bases of the junction unmatched. The DNA of the CDR3 is TGTGCCAGCAGTGATACTAGCGACACATACAATGAGCAGTTCTTC. This sequence encodes CASSDTSDTYNEQFF.

In its sample, this clonotype was seen many times. This chain joins TRBV9 and TRBJ2-7; 11 nucleotides match TRBD2. From germline, CDR1 is SGDLS and CDR2 YYNGEE. The CDR3 has 15 amino acids. V was clipped by 2 bases and J by 4 bases; unmatched bases: 5. The CDR3 DNA sequence: TGTGCCAGCAGCGTCGGTACTAGCGGGAGTTACGAGCAGTACTTC. It is translated as CASSVGTSGSYEQYF.

The genes are TRBV5-5 and TRBJ2-5, with D perhaps TRBD1 (5 bases). Matching the DNA end better, TRBJ2-7 makes the J call doubtful. Germline assignment: CDR1 SGHKS and CDR2 YYEKEE (reference sequence). The CDR3 extends over 14 amino acids. The CDR3 loop is CASSQLTAHYEQYF. DNA of the CDR3: TGTGCCAGCAGCCAACTGACAGCTCATTACGAGCAGTACTTC.

In this sample, this clonotype turned up once. Just one base apart from a much larger clone, this may be a read error. The genes are TRBV7-2 and TRBJ2-7, with 9 nucleotides matching TRBD1. The CDR3 consists of 16 residues. CDR1 and CDR2 from the germline V gene are SGHTA and FQGNSA. CDR3: CASSLLEDRGIYERYF. The CDR3 bases are TGTGCCAGCAGCTTACTTGAGGACAGGGGAATATACGAGCGGTACTTC.

This chain uses TRBV5-1 with TRBJ2-5, with a possible D match to TRBD1 (5 bases). The V end was cut by 4 bases, the J end by 7 bases, with 14 bases between. CDR3 size: 13 residues. Germline V gene data show CDR1 as SGHRS and CDR2 as YFSETQ. The CDR3 reads CASSDGPQGTQYF. The CDR3 nucleotides are TGCGCCAGCAGCGATGGACCTCAGGGGACCCAGTACTTC.

The chain joins TRBV7-8 to TRBJ2-2; 7 bases agree with TRBD1. The germline V gene has CDR1 SGHVS and CDR2 FQNEAQ. The CDR3 spans 18 residues. The junction had 14 bases not matched to a gene; V was cut back by 2 bases and J by 5 bases. The CDR3 region is CASSLIPRQGVKTGELFF. The CDR3, as DNA: TGTGCCAGCAGCTTAATCCCTAGGCAGGGGGTCAAGACCGGGGAGCTGTTTTTT.

The chain employs TRBV2 and TRBJ1-1; D is uncertain. Germline CDR1 and CDR2: SNHLY and FYNNEI. Trimming pared 8 bases from V and 7 bases from J, leaving 14 bases between. The CDR3 covers 12 residues. Here the CDR3 DNA reads TGTGCCAGCTCTGGGCGCCCGGGTGAAGCTTTCTTT. Its translation: CASSGRPGEAFF. Full variable domain (outside the CDR3, taken from reference TRBV2 and TRBJ1-1): EPEVTQTPSHQVTQMGQEVILRCVPISNHLYFYWYRQILGQKVEFLVSFYNNEISEKSEIFDDQFSVERPDGSNFTLKIRSTKLEDSAMYFCASSGRPGEAFFGQGTRLTVV.

The gene calls are TRBV20-1 and TRBJ2-1; D gene unclear. CDR1 and CDR2 (germline): DFQATT, SNEGSKA (reference sequence). The CDR3 is made up of 14 amino acids. V lost 0 bases, J lost 2 bases, and 8 bases lay in between. As DNA, the CDR3 is TGCAGTGCTAGAGATCTGGACGCCTACAATGAGCAGTTCTTC. Protein: CSARDLDAYNEQFF.

This chain joins TRBV12-3 or TRBV12-4 and TRBJ2-7; D is perhaps TRBD2 (5 bases). This CDR3 is built from 15 residues. V lost 5 bases, J lost 2 bases, and 16 bases lay in between. The CDR3: CASSREAENTYEQYF. As DNA, the CDR3 is TGTGCCAGCAGTAGGGAAGCGGAGAACACCTACGAGCAGTACTTC.

This chain uses TRBV7-9 with TRBJ2-7; TRBD1 or TRBD2 may be the D gene (5 bases each). The length of the CDR3 is 18 residues. The ends were cut back, 6 bases at V and 0 bases at J, with 24 bases in the middle. Per germline, CDR1 SEHNR and CDR2 FQNEAQ (reference sequence). The CDR3 protein is CASSIGAGFGIGSYEQYF. The CDR3 region has the DNA TGTGCCAGCAGTATTGGGGCAGGTTTCGGGATCGGCTCCTACGAGCAGTACTTC.

This clonotype came up a few times. This rearrangement joins TRBV3-1 to TRBJ1-6, with 8 bases lining up with TRBD1. V dropped 6 bases and J dropped 7; count of bases not matched to a gene: 5. Germline loops: CDR1 LGHDT, CDR2 YNNKEL (reference sequence). The CDR3 runs 14 residues. The DNA of the CDR3 is TGTGCCAGCAGACCGGGACAGGAGAATTCACCCCTCCACTTT. Translated, it gives CASRPGQENSPLHF.

This chain connects TRBV20-1 to TRBJ2-1; the D gene is possibly TRBD1 (5 bases). Germline loops: CDR1 DFQATT, CDR2 SNEGSKA (reference sequence). V was clipped by 1 base and J by 0 bases, with 10 bases between them. The CDR3 is made up of 15 amino acids. The CDR3, as DNA: TGCAGTGCTAGAGGACAGTTCCACTCCTACAATGAGCAGTTCTTC. Translation gives CSARGQFHSYNEQFF.

The table lists this clonotype with many counts. The chain joins TRBV29-1 to TRBJ2-7; a weak D match, TRBD2 (5 bases). The germline V and J ends were trimmed by 4 bases and 2 bases, with 9 bases remaining between them. CDR1 and CDR2 from the germline V gene are SQVTM and ANQGSEA. The CDR3 length is 12 residues. The DNA of the CDR3 is TGCAGCGTTGGATTCGGGACCTACGAGCAGTACTTC. Protein: CSVGFGTYEQYF.

This clonotype came up a few times. The J gene is TRBJ2-2, the V gene TRBV3-1; D possibly corresponds to TRBD2 (6 bases). V was trimmed by 3 bases and J by 7 bases, leaving 12 bases between them. The CDR3 covers 14 residues. CDR1 and CDR2 (germline): LGHDT, YNNKEL (reference sequence). CDR3 sequence (DNA): TGTGCCAGCAGCCAGGACCTAGCGTTCGGGGAGCTGTTTTTT. Translated: CASSQDLAFGELFF.

In its sample, this clonotype was seen a few times. The chain is built from TRBV7-3 and TRBJ2-2, with TRBD1 as a possible D gene (5 bases). CDR3 length equals 14 residues. Germline CDR1 reads SGHTA; CDR2 reads FQGTGA. The V gene lost 1 base and the J gene lost 13 bases, with 16 bases spanning the gap. This CDR3 reads CASSLNPQGLALFF. The CDR3, as DNA: TGTGCCAGCAGCTTAAACCCCCAGGGCCTCGCGCTGTTTTTT. Together with reference TRBV7-3 and TRBJ2-2, the CDR3 gives the full variable domain: GAGVSQTPSNKVTEKGKYVELRCDPISGHTALYWYRQSLGQGPEFLIYFQGTGAADDSGLPNDRFFAVRPEGSVSTLKIQRTERGDSAVYLCASSLNPQGLALFFGEGSRLTVL.

The chain carries TRBV20-1 and TRBJ2-5; 9 nucleotides match TRBD2. From germline, CDR1 is DFQATT and CDR2 SNEGSKA (reference sequence). The CDR3 has 14 residues. The V segment lost 3 bases and the J segment 5 bases; nucleotides outside the gene matches: 7. The CDR3 region is CSASRLSGSETQYF. DNA of the CDR3: TGCAGTGCTAGTAGGCTTAGCGGGAGTGAGACCCAGTACTTC.